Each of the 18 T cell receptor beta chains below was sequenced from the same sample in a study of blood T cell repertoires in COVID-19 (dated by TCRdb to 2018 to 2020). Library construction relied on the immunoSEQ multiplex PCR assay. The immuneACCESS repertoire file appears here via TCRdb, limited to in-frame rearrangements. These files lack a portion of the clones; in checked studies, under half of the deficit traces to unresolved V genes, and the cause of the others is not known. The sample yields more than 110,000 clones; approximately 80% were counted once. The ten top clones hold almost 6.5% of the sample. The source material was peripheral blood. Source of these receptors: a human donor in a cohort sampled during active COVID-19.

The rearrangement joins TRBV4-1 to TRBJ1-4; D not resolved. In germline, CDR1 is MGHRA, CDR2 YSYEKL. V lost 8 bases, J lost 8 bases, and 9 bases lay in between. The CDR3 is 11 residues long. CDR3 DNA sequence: TGCGCCAGCCGAGGCGGGGAAAAACTGTTTTTT. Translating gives CASRGGEKLFF.

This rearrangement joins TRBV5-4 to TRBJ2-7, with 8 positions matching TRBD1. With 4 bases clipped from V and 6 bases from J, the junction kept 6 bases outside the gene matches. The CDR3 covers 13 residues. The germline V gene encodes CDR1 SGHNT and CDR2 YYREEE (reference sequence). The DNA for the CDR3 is TGTGCCAGCAGCAACCAACAGGGGGGCGAGCAGTACTTC. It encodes CASSNQQGGEQYF.

The DNA for the CDR3 is TGCAGTGCTAGTTCTCAGCGGGGGCCAAGCTCCTACGAGCAGTACTTC. Protein: CSASSQRGPSSYEQYF. The chain recombines TRBV20-1 with TRBJ2-7; 8 bases agree with TRBD2. The CDR3 spans 16 residues. The germline CDR1 and CDR2 sequences are DFQATT and SNEGSKA (reference sequence). The ends lost 3 bases at V and 0 bases at J; junction bases unmatched: 10.

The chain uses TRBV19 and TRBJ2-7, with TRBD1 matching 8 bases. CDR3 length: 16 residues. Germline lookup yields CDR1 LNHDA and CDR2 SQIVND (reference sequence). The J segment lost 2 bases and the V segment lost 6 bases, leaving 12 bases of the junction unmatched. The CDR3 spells CASSLLPGTGPYEQYF. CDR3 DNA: TGTGCCAGTAGCCTTTTGCCAGGGACAGGTCCCTACGAGCAGTACTTC.

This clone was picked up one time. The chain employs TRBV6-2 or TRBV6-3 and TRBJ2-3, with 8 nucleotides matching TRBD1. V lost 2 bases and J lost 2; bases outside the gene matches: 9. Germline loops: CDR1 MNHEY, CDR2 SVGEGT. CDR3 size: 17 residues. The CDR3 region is CASSYPSGGANTDTQYF. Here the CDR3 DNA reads TGTGCCAGCAGTTACCCTTCAGGGGGCGCGAACACAGATACGCAGTATTTT.

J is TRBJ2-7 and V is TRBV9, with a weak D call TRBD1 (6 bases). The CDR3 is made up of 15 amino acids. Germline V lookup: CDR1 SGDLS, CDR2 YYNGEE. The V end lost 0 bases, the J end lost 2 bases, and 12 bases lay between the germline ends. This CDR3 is CASSVGQATTYEQYF. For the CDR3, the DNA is TGTGCCAGCAGCGTAGGACAGGCGACGACCTACGAGCAGTACTTC.

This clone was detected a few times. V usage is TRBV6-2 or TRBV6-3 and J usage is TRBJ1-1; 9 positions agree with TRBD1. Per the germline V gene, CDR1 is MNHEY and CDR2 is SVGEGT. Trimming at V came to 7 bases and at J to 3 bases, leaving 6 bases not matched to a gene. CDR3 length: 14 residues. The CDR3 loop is CASIPTGGYTEAFF. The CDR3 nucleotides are TGTGCCAGCATCCCGACAGGGGGGTACACTGAAGCTTTCTTT.

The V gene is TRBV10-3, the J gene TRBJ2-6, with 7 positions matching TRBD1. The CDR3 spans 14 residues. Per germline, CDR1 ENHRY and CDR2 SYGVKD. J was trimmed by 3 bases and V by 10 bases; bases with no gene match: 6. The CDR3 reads CASRQGSGANVLTF. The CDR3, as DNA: TGTGCCAGTCGACAGGGAAGTGGGGCCAACGTCCTGACTTTC.

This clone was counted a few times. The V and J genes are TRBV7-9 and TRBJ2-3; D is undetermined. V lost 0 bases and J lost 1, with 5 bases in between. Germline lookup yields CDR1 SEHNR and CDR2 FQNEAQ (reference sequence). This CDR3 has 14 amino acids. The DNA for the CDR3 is TGTGCCAGCAGCTTAGCGAGAGGCACAGATACGCAGTATTTT. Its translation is CASSLARGTDTQYF.

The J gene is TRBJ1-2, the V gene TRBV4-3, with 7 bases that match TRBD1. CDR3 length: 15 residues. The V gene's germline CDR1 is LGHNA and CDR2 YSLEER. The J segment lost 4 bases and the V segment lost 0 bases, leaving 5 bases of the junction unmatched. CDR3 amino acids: CASSQDLDRPYGYTF. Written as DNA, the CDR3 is TGCGCCAGCAGCCAAGATTTGGACAGGCCCTATGGCTACACCTTC.

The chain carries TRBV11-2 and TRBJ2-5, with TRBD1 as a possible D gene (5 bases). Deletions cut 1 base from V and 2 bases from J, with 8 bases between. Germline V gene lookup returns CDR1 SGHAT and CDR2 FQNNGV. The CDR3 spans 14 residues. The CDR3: CASSLVQGQETQYF. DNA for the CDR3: TGTGCCAGCAGCTTAGTCCAGGGTCAAGAGACCCAGTACTTC. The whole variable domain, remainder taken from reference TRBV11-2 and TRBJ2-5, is EAGVAQSPRYKIIEKRQSVAFWCNPISGHATLYWYQQILGQGPKLLIQFQNNGVVDDSQLPKDRFSAERLKGVDSTLKIQPAKLEDSAVYLCASSLVQGQETQYFGPGTRLLVL.

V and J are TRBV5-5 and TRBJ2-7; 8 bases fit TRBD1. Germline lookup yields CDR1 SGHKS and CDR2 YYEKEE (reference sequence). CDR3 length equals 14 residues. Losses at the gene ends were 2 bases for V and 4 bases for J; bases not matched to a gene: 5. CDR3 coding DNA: TGTGCCAGCAGCTTTGGACAGGGCCGATACGAGCAGTACTTC. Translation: CASSFGQGRYEQYF.

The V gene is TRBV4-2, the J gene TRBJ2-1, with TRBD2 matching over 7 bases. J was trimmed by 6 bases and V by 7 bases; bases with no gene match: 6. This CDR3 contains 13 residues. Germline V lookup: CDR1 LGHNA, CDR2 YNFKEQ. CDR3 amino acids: CASTTGTTNEQFF. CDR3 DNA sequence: TGTGCCAGCACTACCGGGACTACCAATGAGCAGTTCTTC.

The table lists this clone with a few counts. This chain's CDR3 is CASRTSGTGELFF. DNA of the CDR3: TGTGCCAGCCGGACTAGCGGAACCGGGGAGCTGTTTTTT. The chain links TRBV19 to TRBJ2-2; 10 bases match TRBD2. Germline V gene sequence: CDR1 LNHDA, CDR2 SQIVND (reference sequence). Losses at the gene ends were 9 bases for V and 5 bases for J; bases not matched to a gene: 3. This CDR3 contains 13 residues.

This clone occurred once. This chain's CDR3 is CASSLGGTRSDTQYF. For the CDR3, the DNA is TGTGCCAGCAGTTTAGGAGGTACCCGGTCAGATACGCAGTATTTT. This chain uses TRBV27 with TRBJ2-3; D is possibly TRBD2 (5 bases). This CDR3 spans 15 amino acids. Germline-derived CDR1 and CDR2 are MNHEY and SMNVEV (reference sequence). The V end lost 2 bases, the J end lost 4 bases, and 13 bases lay between the germline ends.

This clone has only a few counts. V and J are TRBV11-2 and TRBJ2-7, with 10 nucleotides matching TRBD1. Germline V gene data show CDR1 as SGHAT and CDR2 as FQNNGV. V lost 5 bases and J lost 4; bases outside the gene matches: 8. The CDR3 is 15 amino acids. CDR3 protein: CASSRIPGQGYEQYF. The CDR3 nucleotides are TGTGCCAGCAGCCGAATCCCGGGACAGGGGTACGAGCAGTACTTC.

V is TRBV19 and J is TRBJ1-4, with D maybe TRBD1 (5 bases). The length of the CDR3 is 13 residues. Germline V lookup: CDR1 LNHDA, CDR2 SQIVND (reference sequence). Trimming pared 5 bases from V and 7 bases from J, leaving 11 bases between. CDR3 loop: CASSGVGGEKLFF. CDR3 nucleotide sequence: TGTGCCAGTAGTGGGGTCGGGGGTGAAAAACTGTTTTTT.

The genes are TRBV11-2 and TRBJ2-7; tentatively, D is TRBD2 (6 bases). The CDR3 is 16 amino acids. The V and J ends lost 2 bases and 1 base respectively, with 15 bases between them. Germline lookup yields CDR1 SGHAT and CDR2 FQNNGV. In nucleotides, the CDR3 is TGTGCCAGCAGCTTAAATAGCGGTCCGGTATCCTACGAGCAGTACTTC. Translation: CASSLNSGPVSYEQYF. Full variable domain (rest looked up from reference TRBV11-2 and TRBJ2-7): EAGVAQSPRYKIIEKRQSVAFWCNPISGHATLYWYQQILGQGPKLLIQFQNNGVVDDSQLPKDRFSAERLKGVDSTLKIQPAKLEDSAVYLCASSLNSGPVSYEQYFGPGTRLTVT.